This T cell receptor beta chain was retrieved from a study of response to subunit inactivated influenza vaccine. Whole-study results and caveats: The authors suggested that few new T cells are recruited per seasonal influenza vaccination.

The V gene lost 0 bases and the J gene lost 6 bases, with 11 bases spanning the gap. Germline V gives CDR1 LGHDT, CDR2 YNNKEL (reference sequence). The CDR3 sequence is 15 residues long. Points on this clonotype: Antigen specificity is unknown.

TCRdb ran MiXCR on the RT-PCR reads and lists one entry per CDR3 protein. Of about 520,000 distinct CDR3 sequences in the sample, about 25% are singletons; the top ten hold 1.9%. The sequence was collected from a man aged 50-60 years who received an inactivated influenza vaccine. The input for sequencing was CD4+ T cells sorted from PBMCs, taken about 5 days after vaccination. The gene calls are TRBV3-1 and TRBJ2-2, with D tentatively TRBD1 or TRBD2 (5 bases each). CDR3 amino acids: CASSQELRGAGELFF. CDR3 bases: TGTGCCAGCAGCCAAGAACTGAGGGGAGCCGGGGAGCTGTTTTTT.